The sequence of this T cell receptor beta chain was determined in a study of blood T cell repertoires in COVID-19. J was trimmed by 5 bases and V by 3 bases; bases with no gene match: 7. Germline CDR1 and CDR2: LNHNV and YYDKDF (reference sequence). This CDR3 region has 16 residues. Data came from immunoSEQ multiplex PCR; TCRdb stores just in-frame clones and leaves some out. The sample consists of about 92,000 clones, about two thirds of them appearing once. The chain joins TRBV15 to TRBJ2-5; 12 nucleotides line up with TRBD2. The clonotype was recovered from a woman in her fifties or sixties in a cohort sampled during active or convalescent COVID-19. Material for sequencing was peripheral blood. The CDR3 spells CATSRGTSGFGETQYF. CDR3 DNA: TGTGCCACCAGCAGGGGGACTAGCGGGTTCGGGGAGACCCAGTACTTC.